This T cell receptor beta chain appears in the sequencing data of a study of blood T cell repertoires in COVID-19. The ends were cut back, 8 bases at V and 3 bases at J, with 8 bases in the middle. This CDR3 is 13 amino acids long. Germline loops: CDR1 MNHEY, CDR2 SVGAGI. Generated by immunoSEQ multiplex PCR, the TCRdb table keeps only in-frame clones and is missing some. Of about 56,000 clones listed, 89% are singletons. The V and J genes are TRBV6-5 and TRBJ2-6; D gene ambiguous. The clonotype originates from a human donor in a cohort sampled during active COVID-19. The material sequenced was peripheral blood. The CDR3, as DNA: TGTGCCAGCTGGCTTTTTGGGGCCAACGTCCTGACTTTC. It specifies CASWLFGANVLTF.